This T cell receptor (beta chain) was sequenced for a study of patients and donors after allogeneic stem cell transplantation. TCRdb re-called the RT-PCR reads with MiXCR, one entry per CDR3 protein. The sample has 150,000 to 200,000 distinct CDR3 sequences; about 24% are singletons. J was trimmed by 4 bases and V by 5 bases; bases with no gene match: 17. CDR1 is SGHVS and CDR2 is FQNEAQ in the germline V gene. This CDR3 has 18 residues. Material: blood, either unsorted or a sorted T cell fraction (not recorded which). This sequence joins TRBV7-8 and TRBJ2-3; TRBD2 agrees at 8 bases. The receptor comes from a human donor who was either an allogeneic HSCT recipient or a stem cell or donor lymphocyte infusion donor (not recorded which). It is not recorded whose cells these are; they may come from a transplant donor. The CDR3 sequence: CASSPRRREEFLADTQYF. The DNA for the CDR3 is TGTGCCAGCAGCCCGCGCCGGCGGGAGGAGTTCCTAGCAGATACGCAGTATTTT.